A selection of T cell receptor beta chains follows, all from one sample in a study of OX40 agonist ivuxolimab in advanced cancers. Measured with immunoSEQ multiplex PCR; TCRdb has only the in-frame clones, and not every one. The sample holds under 40,000 clones, 87% seen once. The sample consisted of CD4+ or CD8+ T cells sorted from blood, taken in a trial of the OX40 agonist ivuxolimab. The source of these receptors is an adult with an advanced solid tumor such as melanoma, head and neck, liver or kidney cancer. CDR3s include the opening cysteine and the closing phenylalanine or tryptophan. A D gene is named only where the DNA matches it firmly.

j_gene | d_gene | v_gene | CDR3aa
TRBJ1-1 | - | TRBV19 | CASSNGGRTEAFF
TRBJ2-7 | TRBD1 | TRBV11-3 | CASSPRGSYEQYF
TRBJ2-3 | - | TRBV10-3 | CALSDRPFTDTQYF
TRBJ2-1 | - | TRBV7-2 | CASSLEDKGPNNEQFF
TRBJ2-1 | - | TRBV27 | CASSLLRSSYNEQFF
TRBJ2-4 | - | TRBV2 | CASRGTTGFNIQYF
TRBJ1-1 | - | TRBV29-1 | CSANNRVGTEAFF
TRBJ1-6 | - | TRBV11-3 | CASSLGSGSPLHF
TRBJ2-3 | - | TRBV6-6 | CASSSGPPGGTDTQYF
TRBJ2-1 | - | TRBV11-2 | CASSSDTYSEQFF
TRBJ1-2 | TRBD1 | TRBV2 | CASSPGTGLSYGYTF
TRBJ2-3 | - | TRBV27 | CASTFHTGMRTDTQYF
TRBJ1-5 | - | TRBV4-1 | CASRPDSRGQPQHF
TRBJ2-1 | - | TRBV11-2 | CASSLDLAGAYNEQFF
TRBJ2-3 | TRBD2 | TRBV5-4 | CASSIPSGGRTDTQYF
TRBJ1-5 | - | TRBV27 | CASSSLKSNQPQHF
TRBJ2-7 | TRBD1 | TRBV7-9 | CASTGQGIIHEQYF